This entry lists 20 T cell receptor beta chains sequenced from one sample in a study of shared clonotypes between healthy human individuals. TCRdb keeps only in-frame clones here, not all; method: immunoSEQ multiplex PCR. The data show 900,000 to 1,200,000 clones, 75% to 85% seen once. The specimen was memory CD4+ T cells from PBMCs. As to subset: CD45RA-negative fraction. All receptors come from a man aged 18-30 years in good health. Some clones in this sample may be carry-over from other donors' samples.

The chain uses TRBV5-1 and TRBJ1-1; 9 nucleotides match TRBD1. The trim removed 5 bases at V and 3 bases at J, leaving 2 bases unmatched. The germline V gene encodes CDR1 SGHRS and CDR2 YFSETQ. This CDR3 comprises 13 residues. Here the CDR3 DNA reads TGCGCCAGCAGTCGGACAGGGGACACTGAAGCTTTCTTT. It specifies CASSRTGDTEAFF.

For this clone: Other nucleotide sequences in the sample specify the same CDR3. The V call is TRBV7-3, the J call TRBJ2-5, with D uncertain. Germline CDR1 is SGHTA and CDR2 is FQGTGA. The CDR3 is 13 residues long. V was trimmed by 3 bases and J by 3 bases, leaving 8 bases between them. CDR3 loop: CASSFGREETQYF. Here the CDR3 DNA reads TGTGCCAGCAGCTTCGGTCGGGAAGAGACCCAGTACTTC.

This chain uses TRBV2 with TRBJ1-5; 8 bases align to TRBD1. CDR1 and CDR2 (germline): SNHLY, FYNNEI. The CDR3 is made up of 14 amino acids. V lost 1 base to trimming and J lost 7 bases; unmatched junction nucleotides: 3. CDR3 protein: CASSEEQGEQPQHF. CDR3 DNA sequence: TGTGCCAGCAGTGAAGAACAGGGGGAACAGCCCCAGCATTTT. The full variable domain, in which reference TRBV2 and TRBJ1-5 provide the parts outside the CDR3, is EPEVTQTPSHQVTQMGQEVILRCVPISNHLYFYWYRQILGQKVEFLVSFYNNEISEKSEIFDDQFSVERPDGSNFTLKIRSTKLEDSAMYFCASSEEQGEQPQHFGDGTRLSIL.

The gene calls are TRBV29-1 and TRBJ2-5; 9 bases match TRBD2. The CDR3 length is 16 residues. Germline CDR1 and CDR2: SQVTM and ANQGSEA. J lost 2 bases, V lost 3 bases, and 10 bases had no gene match. CDR3 bases: TGCAGCGTTGAGTTAGTGTCTAGCGGGGCACAAGAGACCCAGTACTTC. Protein product: CSVELVSSGAQETQYF.

This clone was observed a handful of times. The chain recombines TRBV14 with TRBJ1-2; unclear D gene. There are 13 residues in the CDR3. Trimming stripped 0 bases from V and 6 bases from J, with 8 bases between. Germline V gene sequence: CDR1 SGHDN, CDR2 FVKESK. Here the CDR3 DNA reads TGTGCCAGCAGCCAAGACAGGCAACATGGCTACACCTTC. Translating it yields CASSQDRQHGYTF.

The count of this clone is one. V and J are TRBV27 and TRBJ2-7; 11 positions match TRBD2. Looked up from germline, CDR1 is MNHEY and CDR2 is SMNVEV (reference sequence). V gave up 1 base and J gave up 4 bases; unmatched junction bases: 6. The CDR3 runs to 16 residues. CDR3 amino acids: CASSLFLAGGVYEQYF. The CDR3 nucleotides are TGTGCCAGCAGTTTATTTCTAGCGGGAGGAGTTTACGAGCAGTACTTC.

The rearrangement joins TRBV11-3 to TRBJ2-1; D gene ambiguous. Between the trimmed V and J ends, which lost 3 bases and 0 bases, there was a span of 3 bases. The CDR3 is made up of 13 amino acids. The germline V gene has CDR1 SGHNT and CDR2 YENEEA. CDR3 in amino acids: CASSLSSYNEQFF. DNA of the CDR3: TGTGCCAGCAGCTTGAGCTCCTACAATGAGCAGTTCTTC.

At least ten counts were recorded for this clone. The rearrangement links TRBV29-1 to TRBJ1-1; D not certain. This CDR3 is 12 amino acids long. Germline V gene lookup returns CDR1 SQVTM and CDR2 ANQGSEA. V shed 5 bases and J shed 1 base, with 8 bases lying between them. The CDR3 nucleotides are TGCAGCGTTACGTCCGGGAACACTGAAGCTTTCTTT. As protein: CSVTSGNTEAFF.

The chain couples TRBV5-1 to TRBJ1-1; 9 bases line up with TRBD1. The CDR3 spans 20 residues. V was clipped by 4 bases and J by 5 bases; unmatched bases: 24. Per germline, CDR1 SGHRS and CDR2 YFSETQ. In DNA form, the CDR3 reads TGCGCCAGCAGCCCAATAGACACGGGACAGGGCAGGGGTAAGGGGACTGAAGCTTTCTTT. Translated: CASSPIDTGQGRGKGTEAFF.

The CDR3, as DNA: TGCGCCAGCAGCCCCCAGGGACTAGTCTTTGAGGTAAAGTTCTTC. It is translated as CASSPQGLVFEVKFF. V and J are TRBV5-1 and TRBJ2-1; 8 bases fit TRBD2. This CDR3 comprises 15 residues. The trim removed 4 bases at V and 14 bases at J, leaving 17 bases unmatched. The germline V gene encodes CDR1 SGHRS and CDR2 YFSETQ.

CDR3 sequence reads: CASSKLAGLGEQFF. The CDR3 nucleotides read TGTGCCAGCAGTAAACTAGCGGGCTTGGGTGAGCAGTTCTTC. The gene calls are TRBV28 and TRBJ2-1, with 9 bases lining up with TRBD2. J was trimmed by 9 bases and V by 5 bases; bases with no gene match: 8. This CDR3 region has 14 residues. Germline loops: CDR1 MDHEN, CDR2 SYDVKM.

Of note for this clone: The same CDR3 can be traced to other DNA sequences in this sample. The rearrangement uses TRBV18 and TRBJ2-7; D not resolved. V lost 6 bases and J lost 4, with 10 bases in between. Per germline, CDR1 KGHSH and CDR2 LQKENI. This CDR3 has 12 residues. CDR3 sequence reads: CASSPDPYEQYF. The CDR3, as DNA: TGTGCCAGCTCGCCGGACCCGTACGAGCAGTACTTC. Combining the CDR3 with reference TRBV18 and TRBJ2-7 gives the whole variable domain NAGVMQNPRHLVRRRGQEARLRCSPMKGHSHVYWYRQLPEEGLKFMVYLQKENIIDESGMPKERFSAEFPKEGPSILRIQQVVRGDSAAYFCASSPDPYEQYFGPGTRLTVT.

The CDR3 spells CASLPPSGRLTGELFF. The CDR3 coding sequence is TGTGCCAGTTTACCGCCTAGCGGGAGGTTAACCGGGGAGCTGTTTTTT. This chain links TRBV7-2 with TRBJ2-2; TRBD2 aligns across 11 bases. The CDR3 contains 16 residues. Germline assignment: CDR1 SGHTA and CDR2 FQGNSA. Losses at the gene ends were 9 bases for V and 5 bases for J; bases not matched to a gene: 11. Full variable domain (outside the CDR3, taken from reference TRBV7-2 and TRBJ2-2): GAGVSQSPSNKVTEKGKDVELRCDPISGHTALYWYRQSLGQGLEFLIYFQGNSAPDKSGLPSDRFSAERTGGSVSTLTIQRTQQEDSAVYLCASLPPSGRLTGELFFGEGSRLTVL.

This clone is a singleton in its sample. The chain employs TRBV18 and TRBJ2-3, with 8 bases matching TRBD1. CDR3 length: 16 amino acids. Losses at the gene ends were 4 bases for V and 4 bases for J; bases not matched to a gene: 10. The V gene's germline CDR1 is KGHSH and CDR2 LQKENI. The CDR3 sequence: CASSRTSDRESDTQYF. The CDR3 coding sequence is TGTGCCAGCTCACGCACCTCGGACAGGGAATCAGATACGCAGTATTTT.

The chain couples TRBV5-4 to TRBJ1-6; no clear D. CDR3 size: 17 residues. The germline V and J ends were trimmed by 2 bases and 0 bases, with 12 bases remaining between them. Germline V lookup: CDR1 SGHNT, CDR2 YYREEE (reference sequence). The DNA for the CDR3 is TGTGCCAGCAGCTTCGCGGGCCAGAGCTCCTATAATTCACCCCTCCACTTT. Amino acid sequence: CASSFAGQSSYNSPLHF.

The chain carries TRBV7-8 and TRBJ2-7; TRBD2 agrees at 11 bases. V shed 1 base and J 6 bases; nucleotides not matched to a gene: 11. CDR3 length: 17 amino acids. Germline assignment: CDR1 SGHVS and CDR2 FQNEAQ. CDR3 loop: CASSLVSLAGARSEQYF. The CDR3 nucleotides are TGTGCCAGCAGCTTAGTTTCACTAGCGGGAGCCAGGAGCGAGCAGTACTTC.

This clone occurred once. A read error likely explains this, since a far larger clone differs by one base. V is TRBV28 and J is TRBJ2-7, with a tentative D call TRBD2 (6 bases). Looked up from germline, CDR1 is MDHEN and CDR2 is SYDVKM. The CDR3 is made up of 14 amino acids. This CDR3 reads CASSSPGDSYGQYF. CDR3 DNA: TGTGCCAGCAGTTCCCCCGGGGACTCCTACGGGCAGTACTTC.

The V call is TRBV20-1, the J call TRBJ2-3; D might be TRBD2 (6 bases). This CDR3 has 11 residues. Germline CDR1 and CDR2: DFQATT and SNEGSKA (reference sequence). Trimming pared 2 bases from V and 6 bases from J, leaving 6 bases between. The CDR3 is CSARRGDTQYF. The DNA of the CDR3 is TGCAGTGCTAGACGGGGGGATACGCAGTATTTT.

The J gene is TRBJ1-3, the V gene TRBV11-2; the D is unclear. Trimming left V 5 bases short and J 0 bases short, with 8 bases between. Germline lookup yields CDR1 SGHAT and CDR2 FQNNGV. This CDR3 is built from 14 residues. The CDR3 coding sequence is TGTGCCAGCAGCAAACAGCCCTCTGGAAACACCATATATTTT. Protein: CASSKQPSGNTIYF.

The chain links TRBV14 to TRBJ2-5, with 7 bases aligning to TRBD2. Germline V gene sequence: CDR1 SGHDN, CDR2 FVKESK. Trimming removed 6 bases from V and 9 bases from J; junction bases left unmatched: 7. The CDR3 sequence is 12 residues long. CDR3 in DNA: TGTGCCAGCAGTCGAGATCGGGGGGCCCAGTACTTC. It is translated as CASSRDRGAQYF.